Listed below are T cell receptor beta chains from one sample, sequenced in a study of cytomegalovirus exposure and HLA in healthy donors. Sequenced by immunoSEQ multiplex PCR; TCRdb stores in-frame clones only, minus some. The sample consists of approximately 95,000 clones, about 80% of them appearing once. The sequenced sample consisted of PBMCs. The receptors stem from a man between 18 and 29 years old in good health and CMV-seropositive. Each CDR3 is given with its conserved first and last residue. The order of the fields is clone size, V gene, J gene, D gene, CDR3 DNA, CDR3 protein. A D gene is named only where the DNA matches it firmly. Part of the rows lack a size; the others show once, few, many or a class for expanded clones.

-	TRBV5-1	TRBJ2-2	-	TGCGCCAGCAGCAAGGAAGGCAGGGCAGTGGAGCTGTTTTTT	CASSKEGRAVELFF
few	TRBV10-3	TRBJ2-2	TRBD2	TGTGCCATCAGTGAATTAGCGGGGGCTTACACCGGGGAGCTGTTTTTT	CAISELAGAYTGELFF
-	TRBV18	TRBJ2-2	TRBD2	TGTGCCAGCTCACCGGGCGGGGGGGCCGGGGAGCTGTTTTTT	CASSPGGGAGELFF
-	TRBV9	TRBJ2-6	-	TGTGCCAGCAGGTCGGGCTCTGGGGCCAACGTCCTGACTTTC	CASRSGSGANVLTF
few	TRBV28	TRBJ2-7	-	TGTGCCAGCAGGGGCACGGGACTCTCGGTGGGGGAGCAGTACTTC	CASRGTGLSVGEQYF
-	TRBV2	TRBJ2-2	TRBD1	TGTGCCAGCAGTGAAGGACAGGGCTGGAACACCGGGGAGCTGTTTTTT	CASSEGQGWNTGELFF
-	TRBV7-8	TRBJ1-3	-	TGTACCAGCAGCCTACAAGGCGGGGGCTCTGGAAACACCATATATTTT	CTSSLQGGGSGNTIYF
-	TRBV6-5	TRBJ2-7	TRBD2	TGTGCCAGAACTCACAAGCGGGGGACGTTGTACGAGCAGTACTTC	CARTHKRGTLYEQYF
-	TRBV7-8	TRBJ2-6	-	TGTGCCAGCAGCTTTACAGGTTTTAGCTCTGGGGCCAACGTCCTGACTTTC	CASSFTGFSSGANVLTF
-	TRBV9	TRBJ2-2	-	TGTGCCAGCAGCGTGGAAGGGGGGGCCTCCGGGGAGCTGTTTTTT	CASSVEGGASGELFF
-	TRBV28	TRBJ1-2	-	TGTGCCAGCAGTAACCTAAGACTGCCTTCGTACACCTTC	CASSNLRLPSYTF